This is a list of T cell receptor beta chains from one sample in a study of beta chain features in type 1 diabetes. Clones were sequenced by immunoSEQ multiplex PCR, and TCRdb holds only the in-frame ones, with some missing. The data hold nearly 250,000 clones, with around 68% observed a single time. The specimen sequenced was naive CD4+ T cells from blood. The receptors stem from a man aged 30 to 39 in good health. Each CDR3 is given without its conserved first and last residue. Clone size is given for some rows only: seen once, a few or many times, or a class if the clone is expanded.

abundance,v_gene,CDR3aa
-,TRBV29-1,SVLGNSGANVLT
few,TRBV29-1,SIGTSTDTQY
-,TRBV2,ASSEGGQF
-,TRBV30,AWTPGGYDGYT
few,TRBV28,ASGLAGASAKNIQY
-,TRBV15,ATSRGFDNEQF
few,TRBV7-9,ASSSPSGGRGRNEQF
-,TRBV20-1,SVAGGNTIY
-,TRBV4-3,ASSQGHTDTQY
-,TRBV19,ASSVLLNTEAF
few,TRBV30,AWSEGGTSNEQF
few,TRBV7-9,ASSSLPTDTQY
few,TRBV7-2,ASSLAGGETQY
-,TRBV9,ASSVEPSGYNEQF
-,TRBV4-3,ASSPTVAGSSYNEQF
-,TRBV25-1,ASSEPDRGLNGYT
-,TRBV29-1,SVALLHTDTQY
-,TRBV6-1,ASQTGIGSYNEQF
-,TRBV30,AWRRGGAGADTQY
-,TRBV29-1,SVATLQGSYEQY
-,TRBV29-1,SVAGTSAYNEQF
-,TRBV7-9,ASSLASGPSYEQY
-,TRBV30,AWSRGFNEQY
-,TRBV29-1,SGEKGGGETQY
-,TRBV30,AWSVTESSYT
-,TRBV4-1,ASSQGLGGRYNEQF
-,TRBV30,AWSLTGITEAF
-,TRBV5-4,ASSLTGGTETQY
-,TRBV30,AWSEQGAQTEAF
-,TRBV29-1,SGGLAGLTDTQY
-,TRBV28,ASSLAGGGNQPQH
-,TRBV19,ASRGIAMYEQY
once,TRBV5-4,ASSLGNGEKLF
once,TRBV5-1,ASSFVGAPAVDIQY
-,TRBV30,AARPGSGVNTEAF
-,TRBV23-1,ATAEGEAF
-,TRBV7-8,ASSRLAGFSTDTQY
once,TRBV30,AGGRRLSSTDTQY
-,TRBV6-6,ASRRTDYNEQF
-,TRBV7-2,ASSLGSGNAYEQY
-,TRBV6-6,ASRAGLPYEQY